This T cell receptor beta chain comes out of a study of blood T cells in healthy people across ages. CDR3 length equals 12 residues. V was trimmed by 1 base and J by 8 bases, leaving 6 bases between them. Sample-barcoded 5' priming and a J-beta primer mix drove a second PCR of roughly 6 to 12 cycles. TCRdb re-called the 5' RACE reads through MiXCR, storing one row per CDR3 protein. The sample consists of some 1,500,000 distinct CDR3 sequences, approximately 43% of them appearing once. The sequence came from a young woman in good health. Sequenced material: blood. This sequence joins TRBV12-3 or TRBV12-4 and TRBJ2-1, with unresolved D. CDR3 coding DNA: TGTGCCAGCAGTTTAGTTGAGGATGAGCAGTTCTTC. Translation: CASSLVEDEQFF.